The rows below give T cell receptor beta chains drawn from one sample of a study of vaccination and CD4 T cells after COVID-19. TCRdb re-analysed the PCR reads in MiXCR, keeping a single row per CDR3 protein. The table shows approximately 9,300 distinct CDR3 sequences, with roughly 35% occurring only once. Their antigens are not known. The sequenced sample was CD4+ T cells from blood, cultured in vitro. Source of these receptors: a human donor in good health. The CDR3 runs from the conserved cysteine through the conserved F or W. The D gene is left open where the match is weak. Expanded clones are given a class, and other clones once, few, many or no size at all.

. | . | TRBJ2-3 | TRBV30 | TGTGCCTGGAGTTACTTAGGGACTACAGATACGCAGTATTTT | CAWSYLGTTDTQYF
. | . | TRBJ2-1 | TRBV19 | TGTGCCAGTAGCAGGGACTCAAGTGAGCAGTTCTTC | CASSRDSSEQFF
TRBD1 | few | TRBJ1-2 | TRBV20-1 | TGCAGTGCTAGTCCGGCAGGGGGCTCCCGTTTGGGTGGCTACACCTTC | CSASPAGGSRLGGYTF
. | . | TRBJ1-5 | TRBV27 | TGTGCCAGCGCCTGGAGTGGCGCGGGGGAGCCCCAGCATTTT | CASAWSGAGEPQHF
TRBD2 | . | TRBJ2-2 | TRBV11-2 | TGTGCCAGCAGCCCAGCGGGAGGGCCGACCGGGGAGCTGTTTTTT | CASSPAGGPTGELFF
TRBD1 | . | TRBJ2-5 | TRBV19 | TGTGCCAGTAGTGGACAGGGCGGCGAGACCCAGTACTTC | CASSGQGGETQYF
. | few | TRBJ2-1 | TRBV21-1 | TGTGCCAGCAGCAAAAGGGCAGCGGGAGGTGGGAATGAGCAGTTCTTC | CASSKRAAGGGNEQFF
. | few | TRBJ1-2 | TRBV7-9 | TGTGCCAGCAGCTTAGAAGGGTTTAGTGGCTACACCTTC | CASSLEGFSGYTF
. | . | TRBJ1-2 | TRBV28 | TGTGCCAGCAGCACCGGGAGCGCTAACTATGGCTACACCTTC | CASSTGSANYGYTF
. | . | TRBJ2-2 | TRBV15 | TGTGCCACCAGCAGACAGGGGAACGGGGAGCTGTTTTTT | CATSRQGNGELFF
TRBD2 | . | TRBJ2-1 | TRBV7-9 | TGTGCCAGCAGCTTAGCGCGATCTAGCGGGAGGAAGCAGTTCTTC | CASSLARSSGRKQFF
. | few | TRBJ2-1 | TRBV4-1 | TGCGCCAGCAGCCAAGAGGGGCTAAGGCGGACGTACAATGAGCAGTTCTTC | CASSQEGLRRTYNEQFF
. | few | TRBJ1-2 | TRBV10-3 | TGTGCCATCAGTCTACAGGCCAACTATGGCTACACCTTC | CAISLQANYGYTF
. | . | TRBJ2-3 | TRBV7-2 | TGTGCCAGCAGCTTAGGGGCCGCAGATACGCAGTATTTT | CASSLGAADTQYF
. | . | TRBJ2-2 | TRBV6-2/TRBV6-3 | TGTGCCAGCAGTTCGACTTCCGGGGAGCTGTTTTTT | CASSSTSGELFF
. | once | TRBJ1-6 | TRBV4-2 | TGTGCCAGCAGCCAAGATCGGGGAGGGAGGTCACCCCTCCACTTT | CASSQDRGGRSPLHF
. | few | TRBJ1-2 | TRBV6-2/TRBV6-3 | TGTGCCAGCAGTTCCACCCGAGTTGGCATCCATGGCTACACCTTC | CASSSTRVGIHGYTF
. | few | TRBJ2-7 | TRBV10-3 | TGTGCCATCAGTGAGGGGGGATCTTACGAGCAGTACTTC | CAISEGGSYEQYF
. | . | TRBJ2-5 | TRBV6-5 | TGTGCCAGCAGTTCTCCAAGGGTCCAAGAGACCCAGTACTTC | CASSSPRVQETQYF
TRBD1 | . | TRBJ1-5 | TRBV20-1 | TGCAGTGCTAGAGTTACGACAGGGGGGGATCAGCCCCAGCATTTT | CSARVTTGGDQPQHF
. | . | TRBJ2-2 | TRBV5-4 | TGTGCCAGCAGCCGGGGACACCTGAACACCGGGGAGCTGTTTTTT | CASSRGHLNTGELFF
TRBD2 | . | TRBJ2-1 | TRBV30 | TGTGCCTGGAGTTCTAGCGGGAGGGCCTACAATGAGCAGTTCTTC | CAWSSSGRAYNEQFF
TRBD1 | . | TRBJ1-5 | TRBV6-1 | TGTGCCAGCAGGCCAGAGGGGGCAGGTCCTCGGAGCAATCAGCCCCAGCATTTT | CASRPEGAGPRSNQPQHF
TRBD1 | . | TRBJ1-5 | TRBV28 | TGTGCCAGCAGTTTAGGGGACAGGACTAAATCCCAGCATTTT | CASSLGDRTKSQHF
. | few | TRBJ1-2 | TRBV7-2 | TGTGCCAGCAGCCCGTGGAAAAACCCGGGGAACTATGGCTACACCTTC | CASSPWKNPGNYGYTF
. | . | TRBJ2-7 | TRBV19 | TGTGCCAGTAGTATAGATCGGGGCTCCTACGAGCAGTACTTC | CASSIDRGSYEQYF
. | . | TRBJ1-5 | TRBV7-9 | TGTGCCAGCAGCTCCCAGGGTTTGGGGGGGCAGCCCCAGCATTTT | CASSSQGLGGQPQHF
. | few | TRBJ2-3 | TRBV28 | TGTGCCAGCAGTCTCCTTAACTATTACACAGATACGCAGTATTTT | CASSLLNYYTDTQYF
. | . | TRBJ1-1 | TRBV28 | TGTGCCAGCAGTGCCAGAAGGGCCCTCATGAACACTGAAGCTTTCTTT | CASSARRALMNTEAFF
TRBD2 | once | TRBJ2-3 | TRBV6-2/TRBV6-3 | TGTGCCAGCAGACCCAGCGGGACTAGCGGGAGAGATACGCAGTATTTT | CASRPSGTSGRDTQYF
. | . | TRBJ1-1 | TRBV19 | TGTGCCAGTCGCCCTGGCCAGGGAAGGAGAACTGAAGCTTTCTTT | CASRPGQGRRTEAFF
. | . | TRBJ2-3 | TRBV19 | TGTGCCAGTAGTACCCGGCCAACCCCAAGAAGCACAGATACGCAGTATTTT | CASSTRPTPRSTDTQYF
TRBD1 | medium-sized | TRBJ1-6 | TRBV6-4 | TGTGCCAGCAGTGACGGGACAGATAATTCACCCCTCCACTTT | CASSDGTDNSPLHF
. | . | TRBJ2-7 | TRBV6-1 | TGTGCCAGCTATGAGTACGAGCAGTACTTC | CASYEYEQYF
. | . | TRBJ2-3 | TRBV11-2 | TGTGCCAGCAGCTTAGATTGGACAGATACGCAGTATTTT | CASSLDWTDTQYF
. | few | TRBJ2-3 | TRBV7-6 | TGTGCCAGCGCCGGGGGCTCGGGGGGATTAGGAACAGATACGCAGTATTTT | CASAGGSGGLGTDTQYF
. | . | TRBJ2-5 | TRBV4-3 | TGCGCCAGCAGCCGAACGGGAGCTGGGTCAGAGACCCAGTACTTC | CASSRTGAGSETQYF
. | few | TRBJ2-7 | TRBV7-2 | TGTGCCAGCAGCTCCCGAGGGGTACCTAACGAGCAGTACTTC | CASSSRGVPNEQYF
TRBD2 | few | TRBJ2-5 | TRBV6-2/TRBV6-3 | TGTGCCAGCAGTTACCACCCGGGAAGGCTAGCGGGAGGCGAGACCCAGTACTTC | CASSYHPGRLAGGETQYF
. | . | TRBJ2-1 | TRBV20-1 | TGCAGTGCCAACCTAGATGCCAATGAGCAGTTCTTC | CSANLDANEQFF
. | . | TRBJ2-2 | TRBV7-3 | TGTGCCAGCAGCTTACTCGGGGTTGGGACCGGGGGGCTGTTTTTT | CASSLLGVGTGGLFF
. | . | TRBJ2-2 | TRBV19 | TGTGCCATCAGGCCTACCACCGGGGAGCTGTTTTTT | CAIRPTTGELFF
TRBD2 | . | TRBJ2-3 | TRBV11-2 | TGTGCCAGCAGCTTAGTAGCGGGAGGCCTCGATACGCAGTATTTT | CASSLVAGGLDTQYF
. | . | TRBJ1-1 | TRBV27 | TGTGCCAGCAGTTTATCGCCCAGACAGCGAACGAACACTGAAGCTTTCTTT | CASSLSPRQRTNTEAFF
. | . | TRBJ2-5 | TRBV12-2 | TGTGCAAGTCGCTTAGAGGCCGGGACAAGGACCGAGGGGACCCAGTACTTC | CASRLEAGTRTEGTQYF
. | few | TRBJ1-1 | TRBV7-9 | TGTGCCAGCAGCCCTCATTTGGGTGTCACTGAAGCTTTCTTT | CASSPHLGVTEAFF